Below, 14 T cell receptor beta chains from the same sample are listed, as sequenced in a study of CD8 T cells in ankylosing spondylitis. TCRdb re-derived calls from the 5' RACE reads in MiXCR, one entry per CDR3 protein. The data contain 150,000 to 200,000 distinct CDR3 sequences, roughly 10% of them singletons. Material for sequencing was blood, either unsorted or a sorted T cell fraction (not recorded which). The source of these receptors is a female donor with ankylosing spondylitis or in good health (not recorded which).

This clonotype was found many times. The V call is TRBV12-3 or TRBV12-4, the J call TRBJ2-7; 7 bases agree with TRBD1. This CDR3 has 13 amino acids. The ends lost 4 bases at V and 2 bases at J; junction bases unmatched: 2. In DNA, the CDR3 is TGTGCCAGCAGTTCGGGACAGCCCTACGAGCAGTACTTC. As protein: CASSSGQPYEQYF.

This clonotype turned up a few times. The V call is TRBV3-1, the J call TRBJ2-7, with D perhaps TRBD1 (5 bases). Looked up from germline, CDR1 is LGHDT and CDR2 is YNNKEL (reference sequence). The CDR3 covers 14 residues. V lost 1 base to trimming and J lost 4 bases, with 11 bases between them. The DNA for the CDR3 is TGTGCCAGCAGCCAAGTCGAACAGGTGTACGAGCAGTACTTC. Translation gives CASSQVEQVYEQYF.

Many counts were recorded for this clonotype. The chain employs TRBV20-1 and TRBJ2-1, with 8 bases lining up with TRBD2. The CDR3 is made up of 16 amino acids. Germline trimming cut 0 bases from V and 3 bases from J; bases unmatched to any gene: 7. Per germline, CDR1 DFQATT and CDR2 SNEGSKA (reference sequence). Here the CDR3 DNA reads TGCAGTGCTAGAGATCGAGCGGGAGAGGGCTACAATGAGCAGTTCTTC. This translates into CSARDRAGEGYNEQFF.

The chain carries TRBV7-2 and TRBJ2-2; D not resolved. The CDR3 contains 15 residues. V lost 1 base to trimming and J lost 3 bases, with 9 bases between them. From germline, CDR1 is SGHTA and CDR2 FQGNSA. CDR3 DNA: TGTGCCAGCAGCTTAGAATCGCTGTACACCGGGGAGCTGTTTTTT. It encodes CASSLESLYTGELFF.

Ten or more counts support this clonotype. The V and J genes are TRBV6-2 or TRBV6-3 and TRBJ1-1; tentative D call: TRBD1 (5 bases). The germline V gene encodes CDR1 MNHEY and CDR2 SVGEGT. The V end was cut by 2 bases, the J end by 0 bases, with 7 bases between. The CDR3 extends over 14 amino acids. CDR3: CASSYARVNTEAFF. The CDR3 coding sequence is TGTGCCAGCAGTTACGCCAGGGTGAACACTGAAGCTTTCTTT.

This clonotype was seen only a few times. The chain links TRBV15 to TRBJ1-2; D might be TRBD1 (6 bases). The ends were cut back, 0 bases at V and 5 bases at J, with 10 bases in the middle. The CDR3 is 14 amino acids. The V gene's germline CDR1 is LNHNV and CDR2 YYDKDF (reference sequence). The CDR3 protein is CATSREGGFYGYTF. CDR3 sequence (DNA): TGTGCCACCAGCAGAGAAGGGGGATTTTATGGCTACACCTTC.

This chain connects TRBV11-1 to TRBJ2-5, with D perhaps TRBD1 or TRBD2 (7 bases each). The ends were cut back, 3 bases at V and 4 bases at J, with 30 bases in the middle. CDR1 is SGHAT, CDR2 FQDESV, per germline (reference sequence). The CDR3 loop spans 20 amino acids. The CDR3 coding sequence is TGTGCCAGCAGCTTCGGCACAGGGGACTGGTGGTCTCCGGGGGGAGAGACCCAGTACTTC. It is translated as CASSFGTGDWWSPGGETQYF.

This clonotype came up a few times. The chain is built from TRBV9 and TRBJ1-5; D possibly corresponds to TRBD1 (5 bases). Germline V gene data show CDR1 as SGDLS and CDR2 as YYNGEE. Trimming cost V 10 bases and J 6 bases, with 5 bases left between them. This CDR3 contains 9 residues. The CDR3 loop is CAGAQPQHF. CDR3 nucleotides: TGTGCCGGGGCTCAGCCCCAGCATTTT.

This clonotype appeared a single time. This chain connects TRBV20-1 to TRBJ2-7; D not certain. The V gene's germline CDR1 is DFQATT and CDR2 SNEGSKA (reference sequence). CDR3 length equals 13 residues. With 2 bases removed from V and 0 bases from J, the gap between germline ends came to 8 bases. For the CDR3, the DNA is TGCAGTGCTAGACCAGCGAGCTCCTACGAGCAGTACTTC. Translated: CSARPASSYEQYF.

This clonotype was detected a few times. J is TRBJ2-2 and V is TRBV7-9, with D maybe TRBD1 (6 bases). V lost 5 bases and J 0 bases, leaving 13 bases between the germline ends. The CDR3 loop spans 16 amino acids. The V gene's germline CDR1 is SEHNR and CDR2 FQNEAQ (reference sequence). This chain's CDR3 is CASSHSQGPNTGELFF. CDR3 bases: TGTGCCAGCAGCCACTCTCAGGGGCCGAACACCGGGGAGCTGTTTTTT. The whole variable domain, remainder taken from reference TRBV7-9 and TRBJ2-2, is DTGVSQNPRHKITKRGQNVTFRCDPISEHNRLYWYRQTLGQGPEFLTYFQNEAQLEKSRLLSDRFSAERPKGSFSTLEIQRTEQGDSAMYLCASSHSQGPNTGELFFGEGSRLTVL.

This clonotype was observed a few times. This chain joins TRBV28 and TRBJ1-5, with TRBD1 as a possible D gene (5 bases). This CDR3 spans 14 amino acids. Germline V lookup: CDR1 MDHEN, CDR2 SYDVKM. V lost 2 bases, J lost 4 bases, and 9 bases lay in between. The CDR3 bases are TGTGCCAGCAGTTTACCAGGGCAGAATCAGCCCCAGCATTTT. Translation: CASSLPGQNQPQHF.

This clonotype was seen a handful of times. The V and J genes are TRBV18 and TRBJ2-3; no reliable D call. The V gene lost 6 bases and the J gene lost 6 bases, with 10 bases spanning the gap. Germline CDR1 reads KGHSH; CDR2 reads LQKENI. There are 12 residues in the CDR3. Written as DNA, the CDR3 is TGTGCCAGCTCCCAACGTTTGGATACGCAGTATTTT. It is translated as CASSQRLDTQYF.

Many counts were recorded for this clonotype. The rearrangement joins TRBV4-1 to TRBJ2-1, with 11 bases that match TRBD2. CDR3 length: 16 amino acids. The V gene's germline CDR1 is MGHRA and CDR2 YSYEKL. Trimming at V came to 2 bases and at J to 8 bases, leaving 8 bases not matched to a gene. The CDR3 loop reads CASSQIRLAGRDEQFF. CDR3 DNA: TGCGCCAGCAGCCAAATCCGACTAGCGGGGAGGGATGAGCAGTTCTTC.

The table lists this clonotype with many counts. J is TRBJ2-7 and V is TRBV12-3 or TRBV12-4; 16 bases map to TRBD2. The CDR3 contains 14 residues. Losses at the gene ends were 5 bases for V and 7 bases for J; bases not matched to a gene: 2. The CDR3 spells CASSPGLAGGEQYF. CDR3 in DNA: TGTGCCAGCAGTCCGGGACTAGCGGGAGGGGAGCAGTACTTC.